One TCR beta chain is described in this entry. Measured with immunoSEQ multiplex PCR; TCRdb has only the in-frame clones, and not every one. The table shows 150,000 to 180,000 clones, with roughly nine tenths occurring only once. The source of the sample is a study of T cell responses to AZD1222 COVID-19 vaccine. This CDR3 spans 20 amino acids. V was cut by 2 bases and J by 2 bases, with 25 bases left in between. Per the germline V gene, CDR1 is MNHEY and CDR2 is SVGEGT. This receptor was obtained from an adult in good health. This chain links TRBV6-2 or TRBV6-3 with TRBJ1-5; D possibly corresponds to TRBD1 (6 bases). Material: peripheral blood, obtained on day 0 of MenACWY control vaccination. CDR3 in amino acids: CASSYVGRGQRVDGNQPQHF. The CDR3 DNA is TGTGCCAGCAGTTACGTGGGAAGGGGACAAAGAGTGGATGGCAATCAGCCCCAGCATTTT.